This T cell receptor (beta chain) appears in the sequencing data of a study of lung T cells in sarcoidosis with Löfgren's syndrome (dated by TCRdb to the late 2010s). The study in broad terms: Sarcoidosis was described as a granulomatous, mainly pulmonary disease marked by CD4+ T cell accumulation in bronchoalveolar lavage fluid. The repertoire analyses focused on Löfgren's syndrome patients. Overall results and qualifications from the work: In Lofgren's syndrome patients, relative to control subjects, TRAV12-1 and TRBV2 were reported to be the most expanded V gene segments. In alphabeta pairing analysis, TRAV12-1 was found to pair preferentially with TRBV2, and CDR3 homology was shown by the resulting paired TCRs. CDR3 motifs in TRAV12-1 and TRBV2 were reported to be shared across several Lofgren's syndrome patients, which suggests public CD4+ TCR repertoires. The study only suggested recognition of a sarcoidosis-associated antigen, and the antigen remained putative and unidentified.

According to the germline V gene, CDR1 reads SQVTM and CDR2 reads ANQGSEA. The CDR3 covers 13 residues, taking in both the cysteine and the phenylalanine. Only CDR3 DNA remains: 39 bases, in frame from the first base. Trimming removed 2 bases from V and 3 bases from J; the gene matches leave 3 bases unexplained. The sequencer listed for this sample is Illumina MiSeq. Clones were called with MiXCR by TCRdb after fastp trimmed the public reads at Q25, and only in-frame beta chains were retained. When rows share a CDR3 protein, they turn into one entry using the most common DNA and genes. For this sample the table gives tens of thousands of distinct CDR3 sequences, of which approximately 21% were detected only once. 2% to 2.5% of the sample goes to the ten largest clones. As for this clonotype: Its antigen specificity is not known. No clone much larger than this one lies a single base away; base qualities are absent.

The specimen sequenced was CD4+ T cells from PBMCs. The sequence was collected from a human donor with sarcoidosis (Löfgren's syndrome or another form), or a control subject (not recorded which). This receptor chain uses TRBV29-1 and TRBJ2-5; a stretch of 7 junction bases matches TRBD1. This receptor carries the CDR3 CSVERGPKETQYF. The nucleotide sequence reads TGCAGCGTTGAAAGGGGGCCCAAAGAGACCCAGTACTTC.